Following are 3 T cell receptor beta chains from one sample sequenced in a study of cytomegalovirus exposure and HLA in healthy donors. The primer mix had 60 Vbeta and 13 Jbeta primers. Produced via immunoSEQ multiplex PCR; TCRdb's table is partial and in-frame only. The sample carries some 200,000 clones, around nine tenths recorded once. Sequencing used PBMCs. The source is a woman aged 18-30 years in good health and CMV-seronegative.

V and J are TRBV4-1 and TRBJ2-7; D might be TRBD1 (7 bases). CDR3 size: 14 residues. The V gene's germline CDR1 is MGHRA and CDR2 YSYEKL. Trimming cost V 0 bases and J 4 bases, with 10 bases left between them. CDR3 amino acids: CASSQEPGGYEQYF. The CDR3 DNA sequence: TGCGCCAGCAGCCAAGAACCAGGGGGGTACGAGCAGTACTTC.

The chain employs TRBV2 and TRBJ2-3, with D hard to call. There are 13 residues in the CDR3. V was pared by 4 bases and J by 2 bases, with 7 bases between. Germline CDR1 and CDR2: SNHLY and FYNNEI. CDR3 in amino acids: CASSGQTTDTQYF. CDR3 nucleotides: TGTGCCAGCAGTGGGCAAACCACAGATACGCAGTATTTT.

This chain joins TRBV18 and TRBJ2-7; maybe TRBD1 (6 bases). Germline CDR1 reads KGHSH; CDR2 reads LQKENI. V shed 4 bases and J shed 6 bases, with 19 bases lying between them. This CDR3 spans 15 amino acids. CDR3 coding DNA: TGTGCCAGCTCACAACCCGGGACAAGGACCTTCGAGCAGTACTTC. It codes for CASSQPGTRTFEQYF. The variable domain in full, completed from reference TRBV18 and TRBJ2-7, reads NAGVMQNPRHLVRRRGQEARLRCSPMKGHSHVYWYRQLPEEGLKFMVYLQKENIIDESGMPKERFSAEFPKEGPSILRIQQVVRGDSAAYFCASSQPGTRTFEQYFGPGTRLTVT.